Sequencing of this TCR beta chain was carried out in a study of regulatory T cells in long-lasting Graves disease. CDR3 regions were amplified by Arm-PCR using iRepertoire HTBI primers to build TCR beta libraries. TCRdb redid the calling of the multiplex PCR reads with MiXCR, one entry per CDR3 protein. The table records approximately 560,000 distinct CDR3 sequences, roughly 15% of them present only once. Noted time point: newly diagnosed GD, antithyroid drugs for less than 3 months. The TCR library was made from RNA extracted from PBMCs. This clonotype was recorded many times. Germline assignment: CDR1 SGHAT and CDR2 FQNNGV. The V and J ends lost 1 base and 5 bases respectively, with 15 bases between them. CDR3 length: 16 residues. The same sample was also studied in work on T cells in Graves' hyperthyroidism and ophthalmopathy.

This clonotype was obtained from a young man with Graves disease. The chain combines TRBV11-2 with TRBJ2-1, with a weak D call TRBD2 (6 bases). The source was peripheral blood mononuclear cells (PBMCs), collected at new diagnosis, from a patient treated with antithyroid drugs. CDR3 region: CASSLVSREPHNEQFF. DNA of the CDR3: TGTGCCAGCAGCTTAGTTAGCCGGGAGCCTCACAATGAGCAGTTCTTC.